The 18 T cell receptor beta chains in this list originate from one sample, sequenced in a study of regulatory dendritic cells for organ transplantation. Profiled with immunoSEQ multiplex PCR; TCRdb holds only in-frame clones, not every one. The table has 20,000 to 25,000 clones, 74% seen once. The specimen was memory CD4+ T cells from blood. Subset meaning: CD45RO+ memory T cells. All receptors come from a human donor in good health.

A few counts support this clone. The chain has TRBV19 and TRBJ2-1; 10 bases are a match to TRBD1. The V gene end was trimmed by 9 bases and the J gene end by 2 bases; junction bases not matched to a gene: 4. The CDR3 totals 14 residues. CDR1 and CDR2 (germline): LNHDA, SQIVND (reference sequence). In DNA, the CDR3 is TGTGCCAGCAGGGACAGGGGTGCCTACAATGAGCAGTTCTTC. Its protein is CASRDRGAYNEQFF.

The J gene is TRBJ1-3, the V gene TRBV29-1, with TRBD1 matching 8 bases. Germline CDR1 SQVTM, CDR2 ANQGSEA. The CDR3 extends over 13 amino acids. Trimming took 7 bases from V and 4 from J; bases not matched to a gene: 6. CDR3 sequence: CSASTGDGNTIYF. CDR3 sequence (DNA): TGCAGCGCCTCGACAGGGGACGGAAACACCATATATTTT.

The gene calls are TRBV27 and TRBJ2-1; TRBD2 aligns across 12 bases. Germline V gene lookup returns CDR1 MNHEY and CDR2 SMNVEV (reference sequence). The CDR3 is 16 amino acids. With V trimmed by 9 bases and J by 8 bases, 14 bases remained unmatched. This CDR3 is CASLPLSSGGAHEQFF. The CDR3 DNA reads as TGTGCCAGTCTACCCCTATCTAGCGGGGGGGCCCATGAGCAGTTCTTC.

The chain recombines TRBV18 with TRBJ1-1; TRBD1 matches 7 bases. The CDR3 has 14 residues. V gave up 1 base and J gave up 7 bases; unmatched junction bases: 6. Germline lookup yields CDR1 KGHSH and CDR2 LQKENI. CDR3 loop: CASSPRQGGGEAFF. The CDR3 DNA reads TGTGCCAGCTCACCACGGCAGGGGGGTGGTGAAGCTTTCTTT.

V and J are TRBV9 and TRBJ2-5; TRBD2 aligns across 10 bases. The CDR3 has 15 residues. V shed 0 bases, J shed 2 bases, and the junction held 1 base outside the gene matches. CDR1 is SGDLS and CDR2 is YYNGEE in the germline V gene. CDR3 bases: TGTGCCAGCAGCGTAGGTAGCGGGGGGCAAGAGACCCAGTACTTC. Amino acid sequence: CASSVGSGGQETQYF.

This chain uses TRBV6-5 with TRBJ2-4; TRBD2 matches 7 bases. In germline, CDR1 is MNHEY, CDR2 SVGAGI. The junction had 2 bases not matched to a gene; V was cut back by 5 bases and J by 1 base. The CDR3 is 14 residues long. The CDR3 DNA is TGTGCCAGCAGTCTGGGGGGGGCCAAAAACATTCAGTACTTC. Amino acid sequence: CASSLGGAKNIQYF.

A few counts support this clone. The V call is TRBV7-7, the J call TRBJ1-2; the D gene is possibly TRBD1 (5 bases). Germline-derived CDR1 and CDR2 are SSHAT and FNYEAQ (reference sequence). Trimming stripped 1 base from V and 3 bases from J, with 12 bases between. This CDR3 spans 15 amino acids. As DNA, the CDR3 is TGTGCCAGCAGCTTAGGGGGGGGACGGGACTATGGCTACACCTTC. It specifies CASSLGGGRDYGYTF.

CDR3 amino acids: CASSTLGGENEKLFF. The CDR3 DNA is TGTGCCAGCAGCACCCTAGGGGGCGAGAATGAAAAACTGTTTTTT. The chain has TRBV5-6 and TRBJ1-4; TRBD1 aligns across 7 bases. Losses at the gene ends were 4 bases for V and 5 bases for J; bases not matched to a gene: 8. The germline V gene encodes CDR1 SGHDT and CDR2 YYEEEE. The CDR3 length is 15 residues. The full variable domain, in which reference TRBV5-6 and TRBJ1-4 provide the parts outside the CDR3, is DAGVTQSPTHLIKTRGQQVTLRCSPKSGHDTVSWYQQALGQGPQFIFQYYEEEERQRGNFPDRFSGHQFPNYSSELNVNALLLGDSALYLCASSTLGGENEKLFFGSGTQLSVL.

This chain uses TRBV5-4 with TRBJ1-3; perhaps TRBD1 as D (5 bases). The ends were cut back, 2 bases at V and 2 bases at J, with 8 bases in the middle. The CDR3 runs 14 residues. CDR1 and CDR2 (germline): SGHNT, YYREEE (reference sequence). The CDR3 DNA reads as TGTGCCAGCAGCTTTCAGGGTGCTGGAAACACCATATATTTT. Translation gives CASSFQGAGNTIYF.

The rearrangement links TRBV4-2 to TRBJ2-3; TRBD2 matches 8 bases. V lost 0 bases and J lost 8; bases outside the gene matches: 7. The germline V gene has CDR1 LGHNA and CDR2 YNFKEQ. CDR3 length equals 15 residues. The CDR3 region is CASSQESGGPGTQYF. For the CDR3, the DNA is TGTGCCAGCAGCCAAGAATCGGGGGGGCCGGGTACGCAGTATTTT.

The rearrangement links TRBV6-5 to TRBJ1-3; 7 bases agree with TRBD1. In germline, CDR1 is MNHEY, CDR2 SVGAGI. CDR3 length: 15 amino acids. The junction had 7 bases not matched to a gene; V was cut back by 8 bases and J by 0 bases. In DNA form, the CDR3 reads TGTGCCAGCTATAGACAGGGCAACTCTGGAAACACCATATATTTT. Translating gives CASYRQGNSGNTIYF.

This clone was recorded only once. The chain combines TRBV27 with TRBJ1-6; D not resolved. This CDR3 region has 15 residues. The V end lost 4 bases, the J end lost 9 bases, and 16 bases lay between the germline ends. Looked up from germline, CDR1 is MNHEY and CDR2 is SMNVEV (reference sequence). As DNA, the CDR3 is TGTGCCAGCAGTTCAACACTCAGGTTAATTTCACCCCTCCACTTT. Protein: CASSSTLRLISPLHF.

The chain links TRBV5-1 to TRBJ2-3, with D unclear. In germline, CDR1 is SGHRS, CDR2 YFSETQ. V was shortened by 0 bases and J by 1 base, with 12 bases between the two germline ends. The CDR3 covers 16 residues. CDR3 sequence reads: CASSLAGLARTDTQYF. Written as DNA, the CDR3 is TGCGCCAGCAGCTTGGCCGGGTTAGCCCGCACAGATACGCAGTATTTT. Combining the CDR3 with reference TRBV5-1 and TRBJ2-3 gives the whole variable domain KAGVTQTPRYLIKTRGQQVTLSCSPISGHRSVSWYQQTPGQGLQFLFEYFSETQRNKGNFPGRFSGRQFSNSRSEMNVSTLELGDSALYLCASSLAGLARTDTQYFGPGTRLTVL.

This rearrangement joins TRBV9 to TRBJ2-2; tentatively, D is TRBD2 (5 bases). The V end lost 0 bases, the J end lost 7 bases, and 10 bases lay between the germline ends. The germline gives CDR1 SGDLS, CDR2 YYNGEE. The CDR3 is 14 amino acids. The CDR3 spells CASSVVRAGGELFF. The CDR3 nucleotides are TGTGCCAGCAGCGTAGTGAGGGCCGGCGGGGAGCTGTTTTTT.

This clone occurred a few times. V is TRBV2 and J is TRBJ1-4; 9 bases align to TRBD1. The CDR3 is 14 amino acids. V lost 6 bases to trimming and J lost 8 bases; unmatched junction nucleotides: 7. The germline V gene has CDR1 SNHLY and CDR2 FYNNEI. The CDR3 DNA follows: TGTGCCAGCAGGACCGACAGGGGGGGAGAAAAACTGTTTTTT. As protein: CASRTDRGGEKLFF.

The chain links TRBV7-2 to TRBJ1-6; 9 nucleotides agree with TRBD1. The length of the CDR3 is 18 residues. V was pared by 5 bases and J by 7 bases, with 15 bases of the junction left unmatched. Per germline, CDR1 SGHTA and CDR2 FQGNSA. The CDR3 loop is CASSQVRARQGGNSPLHF. CDR3 DNA: TGTGCCAGCAGCCAAGTCCGCGCCCGACAGGGGGGGAATTCACCCCTCCACTTT.

J is TRBJ2-5 and V is TRBV23-1; 10 bases map to TRBD1. TRBV23-1 is an ORF; its function is uncertain. The CDR3 covers 14 residues. V dropped 11 bases and J dropped 5; count of bases not matched to a gene: 11. The CDR3: CAPSAGTGAETQYF. The CDR3 nucleotides are TGCGCCCCATCCGCCGGGACAGGGGCCGAGACCCAGTACTTC.

V and J are TRBV7-2 and TRBJ2-3; 11 nucleotides agree with TRBD2. This CDR3 has 13 amino acids. V was clipped by 10 bases and J by 6 bases; unmatched bases: 6. Germline CDR1 SGHTA, CDR2 FQGNSA. CDR3 coding DNA: TGTGCCATCGCTAGCGGGGGGTCGGATACGCAGTATTTT. Its translation: CAIASGGSDTQYF.